Described below is a single T cell receptor beta chain sequence and its context. The data stem from a study of T cell changes during pregnancy in multiple sclerosis. The data were produced by immunoSEQ multiplex PCR, yet TCRdb's version contains in-frame clones alone and is incomplete. The table lists about 69,000 clones, approximately 90% of them singletons, with approximately 1.4% in the top ten. Trimming pared 1 base from V and 2 bases from J, leaving 17 bases between. This CDR3 has 17 residues. CDR1 SEHNR and CDR2 FQNEAQ come from the germline V gene (reference sequence). The sequences come from peripheral blood, collected in the third trimester of pregnancy. The clonotype was recovered from a female donor with multiple sclerosis, enrolled in a pregnancy study. The V call is TRBV7-9, the J call TRBJ2-5, with a tentative D call TRBD2 (6 bases). CDR3 DNA sequence: TGTGCCAGCAGCTTAGGCGGGATAGGAATTCAACAAGAGACCCAGTACTTC. Its translation: CASSLGGIGIQQETQYF.